The 9 T cell receptor beta chains in this list originate from one sample, sequenced in a study of CD8 T cells in ankylosing spondylitis. MiXCR was run by TCRdb on the 5' RACE reads, yielding one entry per CDR3 protein. The sample carries about 240,000 distinct CDR3 sequences, around a tenth recorded once. The sample comprised blood, either unsorted or a sorted T cell fraction (not recorded which). These receptors all stem from a male donor with ankylosing spondylitis or in good health (not recorded which).

The chain recombines TRBV25-1 with TRBJ2-5; unclear D gene. CDR1 is MGHDK and CDR2 is SYGVNS in the germline V gene. This CDR3 has 13 residues. The ends were cut back, 2 bases at V and 1 base at J, with 5 bases in the middle. CDR3 in DNA: TGTGCCAGCAGTGAAACGGTCCAAGAGACCCAGTACTTC. Translating gives CASSETVQETQYF.

In this sample, this clonotype turned up a few times. The chain employs TRBV10-3 and TRBJ2-7, with 9 bases that match TRBD1. CDR1 and CDR2 from the germline V gene are ENHRY and SYGVKD. The CDR3 has 13 residues. With V trimmed by 10 bases and J by 3 bases, 7 bases remained unmatched. The CDR3 DNA reads as TGTGCCACTTCGACAGGGGGGAACTACGAGCAGTACTTC. This gives the protein CATSTGGNYEQYF.

The chain's CDR3 is CASSGEVASHYGYTF. The CDR3 DNA sequence: TGTGCCAGCAGTGGAGAGGTCGCCTCGCACTATGGCTACACCTTC. The chain joins TRBV28 to TRBJ1-2; no definite D call. The CDR3 spans 15 residues. Trimming removed 5 bases at V and 3 bases at J, with 16 bases between. Germline CDR1 MDHEN, CDR2 SYDVKM.

This clonotype was seen at least ten times. The chain combines TRBV6-1 with TRBJ1-1; D is uncertain. V lost 7 bases, J lost 2 bases, and 11 bases lay in between. The CDR3 totals 13 residues. The germline gives CDR1 MNHNS, CDR2 SASEGT. DNA for the CDR3: TGTGCCAGCACGGGAGGAATAAACACTGAAGCTTTCTTT. Translated: CASTGGINTEAFF.

The table lists this clonotype with many counts. This sequence joins TRBV12-3 or TRBV12-4 and TRBJ1-1, with D hard to call. V lost 0 bases, J lost 8 bases, and 7 bases lay in between. CDR3 length equals 12 residues. The CDR3 DNA follows: TGTGCCAGCAGTTTAGCTAGGGTAGAAGCTTTCTTT. Translated, it gives CASSLARVEAFF.

This clonotype was seen a handful of times. The chain uses TRBV5-4 and TRBJ2-1; D might be TRBD1 (6 bases). Germline CDR1 reads SGHNT; CDR2 reads YYREEE (reference sequence). Trimming left V 1 base short and J 1 base short, with 9 bases between. The CDR3 is 15 residues long. CDR3 region: CASSLSGQSYNEQFF. The DNA of the CDR3 is TGTGCCAGCAGCTTGTCCGGACAGTCCTACAATGAGCAGTTCTTC.

The chain recombines TRBV7-8 with TRBJ1-1; TRBD1 aligns across 7 bases. Germline V gene lookup returns CDR1 SGHVS and CDR2 FQNEAQ. J was trimmed by 1 base and V by 5 bases; bases with no gene match: 22. The CDR3 extends over 20 amino acids. The CDR3 here is CASSLLFIRTGKDQNTEAFF. The CDR3 DNA sequence: TGTGCCAGCAGCCTCCTGTTTATAAGGACAGGTAAAGATCAGAACACTGAAGCTTTCTTT.

This clonotype was counted between two and nine times. This rearrangement joins TRBV15 to TRBJ2-3, with TRBD2 matching over 7 bases. The CDR3 sequence is 17 residues long. Germline assignment: CDR1 LNHNV and CDR2 YYDKDF (reference sequence). The junction had 11 bases not matched to a gene; V was cut back by 5 bases and J by 0 bases. DNA for the CDR3: TGTGCCACCAGCCAAACCCCGCGGGAGTATAGCACAGATACGCAGTATTTT. Residues: CATSQTPREYSTDTQYF.

This clonotype was seen many times. The chain has TRBV6-5 and TRBJ2-3; D tentatively fits TRBD1 or TRBD2 (5 bases each). The length of the CDR3 is 15 residues. Germline CDR1 MNHEY, CDR2 SVGAGI. V dropped 1 base and J dropped 6 bases, with 14 bases sitting between them. CDR3 coding DNA: TGTGCCAGCAGTTACTTGGGGGTACCCCGGGATACGCAGTATTTT. Its translation: CASSYLGVPRDTQYF.